This TCR beta chain was documented in a study of identifying expanded T cells in peripheral blood. This CDR3 has 16 residues. CDR1 and CDR2 from the germline V gene are SGHTA and FQGNSA. Trimming removed 5 bases from V and 3 bases from J, with 19 bases in between. Healthy donors had no documented immune events, such as infections, while sampled. Study results and limitations: Technical replicates showed about 1.1 changed clones; approximately 2 weeks about 16; four weeks 19. Across healthy donors, higher total template counts meant significantly greater approximately two-week count variance.

Clones were read by immunoSEQ multiplex PCR, and TCRdb kept only the in-frame ones, dropping some. The sample lists about 53,000 clones; about 85% were seen once. Points on this clone: Its specificity is unknown.

What was sequenced was blood. This TCR was recovered from a person aged 18 to 75 in good health. The J gene is TRBJ1-1, the V gene TRBV7-2; D ambiguous. CDR3 protein: CASSPPRLRMDTEAFF. The CDR3 nucleotides read TGTGCCAGCAGCCCCCCTCGACTGAGAATGGACACTGAAGCTTTCTTT.